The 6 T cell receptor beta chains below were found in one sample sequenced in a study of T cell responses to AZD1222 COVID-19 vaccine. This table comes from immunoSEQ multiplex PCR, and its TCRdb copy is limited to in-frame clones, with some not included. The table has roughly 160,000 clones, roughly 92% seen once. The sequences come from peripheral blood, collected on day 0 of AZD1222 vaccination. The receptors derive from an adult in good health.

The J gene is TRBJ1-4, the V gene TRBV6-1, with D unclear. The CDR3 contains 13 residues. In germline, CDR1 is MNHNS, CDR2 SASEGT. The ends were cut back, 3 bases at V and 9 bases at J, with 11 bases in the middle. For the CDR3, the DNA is TGTGCCAGCAGTGATTCCGGGCGGCAAAAACTGTTTTTT. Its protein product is CASSDSGRQKLFF.

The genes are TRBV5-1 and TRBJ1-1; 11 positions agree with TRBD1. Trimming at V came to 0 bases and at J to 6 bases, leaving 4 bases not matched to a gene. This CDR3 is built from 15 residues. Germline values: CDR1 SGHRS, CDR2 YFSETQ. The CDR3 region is CASSLGTGGRSEAFF. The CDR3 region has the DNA TGCGCCAGCAGCTTGGGGACAGGGGGCCGGTCTGAAGCTTTCTTT.

The CDR3 DNA sequence: TGTGCCACCCGGGACAGGGAAGCTTTCTTT. Its protein is CATRDREAFF. The rearrangement uses TRBV6-5 and TRBJ1-1; 8 bases match TRBD1. The germline V gene encodes CDR1 MNHEY and CDR2 SVGAGI. V trimming: 10 bases; J trimming: 8 bases; junction bases outside the gene matches: 3. The CDR3 extends over 10 amino acids.

Written as DNA, the CDR3 is TGTGCCAGCAGCTTAGTGGTCAGGGGGCTCGGTCAGCCCCAGCATTTT. Translating gives CASSLVVRGLGQPQHF. The chain carries TRBV7-2 and TRBJ1-5, with 8 bases lining up with TRBD1. In germline, CDR1 is SGHTA, CDR2 FQGNSA. V gave up 1 base and J gave up 6 bases; unmatched junction bases: 8. The CDR3 extends over 16 amino acids.

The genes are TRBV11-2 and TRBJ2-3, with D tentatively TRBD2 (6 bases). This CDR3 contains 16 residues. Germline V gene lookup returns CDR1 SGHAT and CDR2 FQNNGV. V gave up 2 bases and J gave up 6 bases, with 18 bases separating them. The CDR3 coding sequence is TGTGCCAGCAGCTTATTCCGGGGGAGCGTTTCCGATACGCAGTATTTT. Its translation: CASSLFRGSVSDTQYF.

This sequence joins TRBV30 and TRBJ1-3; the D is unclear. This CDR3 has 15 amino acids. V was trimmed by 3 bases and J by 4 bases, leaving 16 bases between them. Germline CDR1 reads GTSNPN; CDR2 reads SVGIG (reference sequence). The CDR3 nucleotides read TGTGCCTGGAGGTTCCGGGTCCCCCAAGGAAACACCATATATTTT. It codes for CAWRFRVPQGNTIYF. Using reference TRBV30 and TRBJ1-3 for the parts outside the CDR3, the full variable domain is SQTIHQWPATLVQPVGSPLSLECTVEGTSNPNLYWYRQAAGRGLQLLFYSVGIGQISSEVPQNLSASRPQDRQFILSSKKLLLSDSGFYLCAWRFRVPQGNTIYFGEGSWLTVV.